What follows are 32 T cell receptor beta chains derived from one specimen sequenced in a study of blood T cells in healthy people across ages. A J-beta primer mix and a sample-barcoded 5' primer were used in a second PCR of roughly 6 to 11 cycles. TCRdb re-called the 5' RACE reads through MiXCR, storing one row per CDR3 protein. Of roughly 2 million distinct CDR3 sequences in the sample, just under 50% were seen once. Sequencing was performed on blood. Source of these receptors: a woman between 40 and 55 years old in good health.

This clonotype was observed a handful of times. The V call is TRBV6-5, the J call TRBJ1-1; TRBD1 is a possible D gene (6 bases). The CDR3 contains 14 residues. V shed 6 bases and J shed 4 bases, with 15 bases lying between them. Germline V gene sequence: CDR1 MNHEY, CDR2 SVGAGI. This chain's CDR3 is CASRNNRAGTEAFF. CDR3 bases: TGTGCCAGCAGGAATAACAGGGCGGGCACTGAAGCTTTCTTT.

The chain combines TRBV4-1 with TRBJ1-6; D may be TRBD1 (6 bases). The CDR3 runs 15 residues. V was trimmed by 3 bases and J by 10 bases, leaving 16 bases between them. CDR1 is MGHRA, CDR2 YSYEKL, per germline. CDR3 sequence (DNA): TGCGCCAGCAGCCACACGGCGGGGGCTGGGTCACCCCTCCACTTT. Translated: CASSHTAGAGSPLHF.

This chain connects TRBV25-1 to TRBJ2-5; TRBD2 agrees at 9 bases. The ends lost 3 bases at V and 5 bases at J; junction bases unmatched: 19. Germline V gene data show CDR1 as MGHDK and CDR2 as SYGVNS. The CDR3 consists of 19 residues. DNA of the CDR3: TGTGCCAGCAGTGACCCCGGATGGCTAGCGGGAACTGCGGGGGAGACCCAGTACTTC. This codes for CASSDPGWLAGTAGETQYF.

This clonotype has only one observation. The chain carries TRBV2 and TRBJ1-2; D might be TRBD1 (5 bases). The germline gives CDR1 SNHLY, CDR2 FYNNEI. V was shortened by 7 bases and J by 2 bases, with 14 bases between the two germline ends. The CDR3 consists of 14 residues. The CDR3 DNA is TGTGCCAGCAAGGCTGGCAGGGTCAACTATGGCTACACCTTC. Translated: CASKAGRVNYGYTF.

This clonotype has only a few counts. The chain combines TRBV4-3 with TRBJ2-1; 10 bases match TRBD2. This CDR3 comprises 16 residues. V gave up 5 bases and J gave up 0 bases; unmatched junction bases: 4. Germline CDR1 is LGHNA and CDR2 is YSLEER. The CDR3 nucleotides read TGCGCCAGCAGCGAGAGCGGGGGGGGCTCCTACAATGAGCAGTTCTTC. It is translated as CASSESGGGSYNEQFF.

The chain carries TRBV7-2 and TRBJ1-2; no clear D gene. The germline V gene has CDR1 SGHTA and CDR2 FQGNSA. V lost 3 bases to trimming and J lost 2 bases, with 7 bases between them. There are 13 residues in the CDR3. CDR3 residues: CASSFARNYGYTF. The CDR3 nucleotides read TGTGCCAGCAGCTTTGCCAGGAACTATGGCTACACCTTC.

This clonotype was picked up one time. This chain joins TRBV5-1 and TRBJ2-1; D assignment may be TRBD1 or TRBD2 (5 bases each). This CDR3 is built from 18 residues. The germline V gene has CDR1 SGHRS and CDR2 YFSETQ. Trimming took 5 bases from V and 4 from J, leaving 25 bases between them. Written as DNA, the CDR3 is TGCGCCAGCAGGCTAGAGGGGCGTCCGGGGCCCACTTACAATGAGCAGTTCTTC. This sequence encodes CASRLEGRPGPTYNEQFF.

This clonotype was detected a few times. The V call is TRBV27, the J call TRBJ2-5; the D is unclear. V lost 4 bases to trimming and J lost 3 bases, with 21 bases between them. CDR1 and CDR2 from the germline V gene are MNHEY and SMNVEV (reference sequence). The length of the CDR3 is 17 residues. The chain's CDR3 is CASSYLSDHVRKETQYF. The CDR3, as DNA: TGTGCCAGCAGTTACCTTTCAGACCACGTACGAAAAGAGACCCAGTACTTC.

The CDR3: CASSSLGEVLGEQYF. The CDR3 DNA reads as TGTGCCAGCAGTTCCCTAGGAGAGGTGCTCGGGGAGCAGTACTTC. The chain couples TRBV6-5 to TRBJ2-7; D gene unclear. The length of the CDR3 is 15 residues. The V and J ends lost 4 bases and 7 bases respectively, with 20 bases between them. Germline values: CDR1 MNHEY, CDR2 SVGAGI.

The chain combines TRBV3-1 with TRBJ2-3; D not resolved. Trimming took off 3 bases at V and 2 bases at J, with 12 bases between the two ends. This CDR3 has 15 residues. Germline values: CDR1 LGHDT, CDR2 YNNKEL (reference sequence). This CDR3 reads CASSHRMRTTDTQYF. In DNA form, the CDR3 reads TGTGCCAGCAGCCATCGAATGCGGACCACAGATACGCAGTATTTT.

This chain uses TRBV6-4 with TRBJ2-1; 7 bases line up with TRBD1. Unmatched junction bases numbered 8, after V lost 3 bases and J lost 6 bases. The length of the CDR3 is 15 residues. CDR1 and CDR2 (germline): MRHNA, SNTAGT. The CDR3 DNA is TGTGCCAGCAGTGAGGACAGGACTTTCGTCAATGAGCAGTTCTTC. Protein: CASSEDRTFVNEQFF.

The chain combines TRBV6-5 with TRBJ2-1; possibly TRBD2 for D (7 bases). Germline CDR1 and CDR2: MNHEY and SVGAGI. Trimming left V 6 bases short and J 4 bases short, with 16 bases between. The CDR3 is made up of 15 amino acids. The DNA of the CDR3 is TGTGCCAGCAGATCGAGGGGGGGGCCTTACAATGAGCAGTTCTTC. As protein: CASRSRGGPYNEQFF.

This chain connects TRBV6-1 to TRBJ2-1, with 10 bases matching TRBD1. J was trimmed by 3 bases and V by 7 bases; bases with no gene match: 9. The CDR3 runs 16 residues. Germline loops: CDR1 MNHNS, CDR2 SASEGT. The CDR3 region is CASTIEGTGVYNEQFF. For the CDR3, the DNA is TGTGCCAGCACCATAGAGGGGACAGGGGTCTACAATGAGCAGTTCTTC.

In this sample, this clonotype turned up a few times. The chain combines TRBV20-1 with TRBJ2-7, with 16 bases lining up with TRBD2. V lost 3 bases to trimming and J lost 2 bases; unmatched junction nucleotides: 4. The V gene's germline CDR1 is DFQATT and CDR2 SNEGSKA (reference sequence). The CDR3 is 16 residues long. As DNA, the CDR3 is TGCAGTGCTAGTGGCGGGACTAGCGGGGGGGCCTACGAGCAGTACTTC. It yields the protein CSASGGTSGGAYEQYF.

The CDR3 loop is CSARDRPGSVGTDTQYF. The CDR3 coding sequence is TGCAGTGCTAGAGATCGCCCAGGATCGGTTGGCACAGATACGCAGTATTTT. V usage is TRBV20-1 and J usage is TRBJ2-3; no clear D. Deletions cut 0 bases from V and 1 base from J, with 17 bases between. This CDR3 is 17 amino acids long. Germline-derived CDR1 and CDR2 are DFQATT and SNEGSKA (reference sequence).

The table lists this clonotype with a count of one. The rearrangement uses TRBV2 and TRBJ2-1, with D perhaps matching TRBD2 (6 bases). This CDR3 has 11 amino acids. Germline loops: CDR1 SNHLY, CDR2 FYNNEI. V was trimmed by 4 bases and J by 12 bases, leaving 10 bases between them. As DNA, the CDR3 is TGTGCCAGCAGTGGGGACTGGCGGCAGTTCTTC. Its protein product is CASSGDWRQFF.

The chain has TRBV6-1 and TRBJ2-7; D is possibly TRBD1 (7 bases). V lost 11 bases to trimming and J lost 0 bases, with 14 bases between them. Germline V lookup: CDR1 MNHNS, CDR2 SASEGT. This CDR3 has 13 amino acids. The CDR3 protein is CAGGGDSSYEQYF. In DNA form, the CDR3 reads TGTGCCGGAGGAGGGGACAGCTCCTACGAGCAGTACTTC.

The CDR3 here is CASSDPTDNYGYTF. In DNA, the CDR3 is TGTGCCAGCAGTGACCCGACAGATAACTATGGCTACACCTTC. The chain employs TRBV6-1 and TRBJ1-2; D may be TRBD1 (5 bases). Germline assignment: CDR1 MNHNS and CDR2 SASEGT. V was shortened by 3 bases and J by 1 base, with 9 bases between the two germline ends. The length of the CDR3 is 14 residues.

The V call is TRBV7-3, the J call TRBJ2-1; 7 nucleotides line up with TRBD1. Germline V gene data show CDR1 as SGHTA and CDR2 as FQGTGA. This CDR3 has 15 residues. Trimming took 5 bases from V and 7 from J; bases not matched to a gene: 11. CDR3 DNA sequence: TGTGCCAGCAGCCCACAGGGGATCTCGGGTAATGAGCAGTTCTTC. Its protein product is CASSPQGISGNEQFF.

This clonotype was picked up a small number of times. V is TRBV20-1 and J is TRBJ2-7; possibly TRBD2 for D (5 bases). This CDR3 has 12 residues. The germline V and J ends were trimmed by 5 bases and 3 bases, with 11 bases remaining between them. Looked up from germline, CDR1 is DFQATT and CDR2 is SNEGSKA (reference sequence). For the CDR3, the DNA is TGCAGTGCTCTCGAGGGCAACTACGAGCAGTACTTC. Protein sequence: CSALEGNYEQYF.

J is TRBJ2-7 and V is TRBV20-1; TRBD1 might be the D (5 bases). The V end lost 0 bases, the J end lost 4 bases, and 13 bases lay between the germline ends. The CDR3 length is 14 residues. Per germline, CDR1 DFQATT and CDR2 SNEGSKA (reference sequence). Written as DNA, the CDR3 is TGCAGTGCTAGAGACCATAACAGGTGGTACGAGCAGTACTTC. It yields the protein CSARDHNRWYEQYF.

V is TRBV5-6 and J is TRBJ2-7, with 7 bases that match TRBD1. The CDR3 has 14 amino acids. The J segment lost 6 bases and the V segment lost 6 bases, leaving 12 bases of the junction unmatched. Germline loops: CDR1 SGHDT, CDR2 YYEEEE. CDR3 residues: CASTSTGVVGEQYF. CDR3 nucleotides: TGTGCCAGCACGTCTACAGGGGTAGTAGGCGAGCAGTACTTC.

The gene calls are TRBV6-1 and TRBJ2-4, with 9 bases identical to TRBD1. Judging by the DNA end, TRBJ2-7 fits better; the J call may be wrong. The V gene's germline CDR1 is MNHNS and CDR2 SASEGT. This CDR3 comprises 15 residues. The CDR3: CASSVTGGSSYEQYF. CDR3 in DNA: TGTGCCAGCAGTGTTACAGGGGGCAGTAGCTACGAGCAGTACTTC.

CDR3 DNA: TGTGCCAGCAGCCAATGGGCGGGGGACACCTACAATGAGCAGTACTTC. This translates into CASSQWAGDTYNEQYF. V and J are TRBV3-1 and TRBJ2-5; tentative D call: TRBD2 (7 bases). Germline V gene sequence: CDR1 LGHDT, CDR2 YNNKEL (reference sequence). This CDR3 is 16 amino acids long. The V end was cut by 2 bases, the J end by 11 bases, with 24 bases between.

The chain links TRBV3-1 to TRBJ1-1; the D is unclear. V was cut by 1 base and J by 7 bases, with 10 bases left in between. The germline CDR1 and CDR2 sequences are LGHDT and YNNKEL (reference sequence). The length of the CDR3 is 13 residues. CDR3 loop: CASSQGFANEAFF. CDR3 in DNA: TGTGCCAGCAGCCAAGGCTTCGCGAATGAAGCTTTCTTT.

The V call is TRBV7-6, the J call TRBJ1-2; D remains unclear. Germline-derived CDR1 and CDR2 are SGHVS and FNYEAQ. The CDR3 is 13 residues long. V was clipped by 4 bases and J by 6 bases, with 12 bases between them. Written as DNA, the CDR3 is TGTGCCAGCAGCTCCGCCAACGGGGATGGCTACACCTTC. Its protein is CASSSANGDGYTF.

CDR3 in DNA: TGTGCCAGCAGTGGCACGGGGACTAGTCGTGGCACAGATACGCAGTATTTT. It specifies CASSGTGTSRGTDTQYF. The rearrangement joins TRBV25-1 to TRBJ2-3; TRBD2 matches 8 bases. The CDR3 has 17 amino acids. Per germline, CDR1 MGHDK and CDR2 SYGVNS. Trimming took 4 bases from V and 1 from J; bases not matched to a gene: 10.

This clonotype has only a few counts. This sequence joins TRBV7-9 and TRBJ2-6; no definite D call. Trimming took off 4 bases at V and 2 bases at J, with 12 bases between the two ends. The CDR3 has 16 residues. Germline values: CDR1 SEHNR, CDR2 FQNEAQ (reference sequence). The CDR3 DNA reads TGTGCCAGCAGCTCCCCGTCATCAACTGGGGCCAACGTCCTGACTTTC. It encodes CASSSPSSTGANVLTF.

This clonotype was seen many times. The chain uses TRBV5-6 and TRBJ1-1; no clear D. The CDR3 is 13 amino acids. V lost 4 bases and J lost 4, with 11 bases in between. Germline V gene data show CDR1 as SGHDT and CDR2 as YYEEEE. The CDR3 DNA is TGTGCCAGCAGCCCGGCGTCAGGCACTGAAGCTTTCTTT. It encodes CASSPASGTEAFF.

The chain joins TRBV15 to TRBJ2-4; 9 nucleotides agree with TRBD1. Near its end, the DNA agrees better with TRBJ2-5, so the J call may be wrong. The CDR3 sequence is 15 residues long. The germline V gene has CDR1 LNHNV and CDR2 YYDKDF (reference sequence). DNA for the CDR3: TGTGCCACCAGCAGGGGGAGGACAGGGGAAGAGACCCAGTACTTC. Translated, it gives CATSRGRTGEETQYF.

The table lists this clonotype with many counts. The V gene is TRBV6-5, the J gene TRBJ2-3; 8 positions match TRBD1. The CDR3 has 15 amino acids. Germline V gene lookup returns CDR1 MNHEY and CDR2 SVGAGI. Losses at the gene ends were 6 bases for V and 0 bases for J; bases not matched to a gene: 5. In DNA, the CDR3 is TGTGCCAGCAGCTCCCGACAGGGGAGCACAGATACGCAGTATTTT. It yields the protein CASSSRQGSTDTQYF.

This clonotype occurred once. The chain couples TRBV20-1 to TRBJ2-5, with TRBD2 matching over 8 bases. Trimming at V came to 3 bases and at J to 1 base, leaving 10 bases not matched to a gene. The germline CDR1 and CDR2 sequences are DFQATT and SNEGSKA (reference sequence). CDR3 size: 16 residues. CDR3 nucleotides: TGCAGTGCTAGTGTGGGGACTAGATATTCCCAAGAGACCCAGTACTTC. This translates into CSASVGTRYSQETQYF.